Below are 26 T cell receptor beta chains sequenced from a single sample in a study of shared clonotypes between healthy human individuals. The method was immunoSEQ multiplex PCR; TCRdb's version includes in-frame clones alone and lacks a portion of them. The sample has 2,100,000 or so clones, approximately 96% seen once. Sequences were obtained from naive CD4+ T cells sorted from blood. Subset noted: CD45RA+ positively selected. These receptors all come from a man between 18 and 35 years old in good health.

This clone appeared once. The identical CDR3 is also encoded by other nucleotide sequences in the sample. The genes are TRBV6-6 and TRBJ1-4; 7 bases are shared with TRBD1. Per the germline V gene, CDR1 is MNHNY and CDR2 is SVGAGI (reference sequence). The V segment lost 6 bases and the J segment 4 bases; nucleotides outside the gene matches: 5. CDR3 size: 14 residues. CDR3 nucleotide sequence: TGTGCCAGCAGAAAGGGACAGCTTAATGAAAAACTGTTTTTT. This codes for CASRKGQLNEKLFF.

The chain couples TRBV4-1 to TRBJ1-2; maybe TRBD1 (5 bases). The germline V gene has CDR1 MGHRA and CDR2 YSYEKL. CDR3 length equals 13 residues. Trimming took off 1 base at V and 4 bases at J, with 7 bases between the two ends. The CDR3 DNA reads as TGCGCCAGCAGCCAAGGGGGACTCTATGGCTACACCTTC. Its protein is CASSQGGLYGYTF.

In the case of this clone: The same CDR3 arises from other DNA sequences in this sample as well. The chain uses TRBV4-1 and TRBJ2-1; 11 bases align to TRBD1. The CDR3 consists of 16 residues. Trimming removed 1 base from V and 2 bases from J; junction bases left unmatched: 1. Germline CDR1 and CDR2: MGHRA and YSYEKL. DNA for the CDR3: TGCGCCAGCAGCCAAGCGGGACAGGGGGCCTACAATGAGCAGTTCTTC. Its protein product is CASSQAGQGAYNEQFF.

The chain's CDR3 is CASSWGGGGIYEQYF. CDR3 nucleotide sequence: TGTGCCAGCAGCTGGGGCGGCGGGGGGATCTACGAGCAGTACTTC. The chain combines TRBV5-4 with TRBJ2-7, with 8 bases fitting TRBD2. Unmatched junction bases numbered 8, after V lost 3 bases and J lost 3 bases. The CDR3 covers 15 residues. Per the germline V gene, CDR1 is SGHNT and CDR2 is YYREEE (reference sequence).

This clone was found once. The chain combines TRBV5-8 with TRBJ2-1; 10 nucleotides align to TRBD2. The CDR3 loop spans 16 amino acids. CDR1 is SGHTS and CDR2 is YDEGEE in the germline V gene. V trimming: 0 bases; J trimming: 3 bases; junction bases outside the gene matches: 3. The CDR3 sequence is CASSLASGGHYNEQFF. The CDR3 nucleotides read TGTGCCAGCAGCTTGGCTAGCGGGGGACACTACAATGAGCAGTTCTTC.

Details on this clone: In the same sample, other DNA sequences code for this CDR3. J is TRBJ2-3 and V is TRBV2, with D maybe TRBD1 (5 bases). The germline CDR1 and CDR2 sequences are SNHLY and FYNNEI. Between the trimmed V and J ends, which lost 4 bases and 3 bases, there was a span of 8 bases. This CDR3 is built from 13 residues. The CDR3 DNA sequence: TGTGCCAGCAGTGGACAGAGGACAGATACGCAGTATTTT. This codes for CASSGQRTDTQYF.

J is TRBJ2-1 and V is TRBV27; no firm D call. The germline gives CDR1 MNHEY, CDR2 SMNVEV (reference sequence). The ends were cut back, 5 bases at V and 2 bases at J, with 10 bases in the middle. This CDR3 comprises 14 residues. The CDR3 DNA reads as TGTGCCAGCAGTCCTCGACCAGCCTACAATGAGCAGTTCTTC. It encodes CASSPRPAYNEQFF.

This rearrangement joins TRBV15 to TRBJ1-4; 8 nucleotides agree with TRBD1. The CDR3 runs to 14 residues. CDR1 LNHNV and CDR2 YYDKDF come from the germline V gene (reference sequence). Trimming at V came to 5 bases and at J to 8 bases, leaving 7 bases not matched to a gene. CDR3 DNA sequence: TGTGCCACCAGCTACGGCCAGGGGGCGGAAAAACTGTTTTTT. Translating gives CATSYGQGAEKLFF. Full variable domain (rest looked up from reference TRBV15 and TRBJ1-4): DAMVIQNPRYQVTQFGKPVTLSCSQTLNHNVMYWYQQKSSQAPKLLFHYYDKDFNNEADTPDNFQSRRPNTSFCFLDIRSPGLGDTAMYLCATSYGQGAEKLFFGSGTQLSVL.

To note about this clone: The junction differs from germline at one of its ends, possibly a read error. The chain has TRBV10-1 and TRBJ2-5; D is possibly TRBD1 (6 bases). Germline loops: CDR1 WNHNN, CDR2 SYGVQD (reference sequence). The CDR3 is 13 amino acids. The CDR3 spells CASSLQGQGTQYF. For the CDR3, the DNA is TGCGCCAGCAGCCTACAGGGACAAGGGACCCAGTACTTC.

This chain joins TRBV5-1 and TRBJ2-2, with D tentatively TRBD2 (5 bases). The CDR3 sequence is 13 residues long. The V gene lost 0 bases and the J gene lost 7 bases, with 7 bases spanning the gap. Per germline, CDR1 SGHRS and CDR2 YFSETQ. In nucleotides, the CDR3 is TGCGCCAGCAGCTTGGCCGGGGTCGGGGAGCTGTTTTTT. Protein product: CASSLAGVGELFF.

This clone was seen just once. J is TRBJ2-1 and V is TRBV14; D might be TRBD2 (5 bases). V lost 6 bases and J lost 4, with 19 bases in between. Germline-derived CDR1 and CDR2 are SGHDN and FVKESK. The CDR3 runs 16 residues. CDR3 amino acids: CASSPPEGRIYNEQFF. CDR3 nucleotides: TGTGCCAGCAGTCCCCCCGAGGGCAGGATTTACAATGAGCAGTTCTTC. The complete variable domain, with remaining parts taken from reference TRBV14 and TRBJ2-1, reads EAGVTQFPSHSVIEKGQTVTLRCDPISGHDNLYWYRRVMGKEIKFLLHFVKESKQDESGMPNNRFLAERTGGTYSTLKVQPAELEDSGVYFCASSPPEGRIYNEQFFGPGTRLTVL.

This clone was found once. The genes are TRBV19 and TRBJ1-6; perhaps TRBD1 as D (5 bases). This CDR3 contains 15 residues. The V end lost 5 bases, the J end lost 2 bases, and 10 bases lay between the germline ends. The germline gives CDR1 LNHDA, CDR2 SQIVND (reference sequence). CDR3: CASSGGVTYNSPLHF. The CDR3 bases are TGTGCCAGTAGTGGGGGGGTCACCTATAATTCACCCCTCCACTTT.

The J gene is TRBJ2-6, the V gene TRBV29-1; tentatively, D is TRBD2 (6 bases). With 0 bases removed from V and 5 bases from J, the gap between germline ends came to 8 bases. The CDR3 totals 14 residues. The germline V gene has CDR1 SQVTM and CDR2 ANQGSEA. CDR3 protein: CSVEEGGRANVLTF. CDR3 in DNA: TGCAGCGTTGAAGAGGGGGGACGGGCCAACGTCCTGACTTTC.

The chain has TRBV9 and TRBJ2-3; 10 nucleotides line up with TRBD1. Germline-derived CDR1 and CDR2 are SGDLS and YYNGEE. The CDR3 length is 16 residues. V was clipped by 3 bases and J by 1 base; unmatched bases: 5. This chain's CDR3 is CASSARTGGGTDTQYF. The CDR3 region has the DNA TGTGCCAGCAGCGCTCGGACAGGGGGGGGCACAGATACGCAGTATTTT.

This sequence joins TRBV5-5 and TRBJ2-7; no reliable D call. Trimming removed 5 bases at V and 0 bases at J, with 12 bases between. Germline CDR1 SGHKS, CDR2 YYEKEE (reference sequence). CDR3 length: 14 amino acids. CDR3 region: CASRLRFLSYEQYF. DNA for the CDR3: TGTGCCAGCAGGCTGCGGTTCCTCTCCTACGAGCAGTACTTC.

In the case of this clone: The sample has other DNA sequences that encode this CDR3 too. In nucleotides, the CDR3 is TGTGCCAGCAGAGGGCAGGGCTCCTACGAGCAGTACTTC. It translates to CASRGQGSYEQYF. J is TRBJ2-7 and V is TRBV28; possibly TRBD1 for D (5 bases). The ends were cut back, 6 bases at V and 0 bases at J, with 9 bases in the middle. CDR1 is MDHEN, CDR2 SYDVKM, per germline. The length of the CDR3 is 13 residues.

This clone was observed a few times. The genes are TRBV10-3 and TRBJ1-1, with D uncertain. Trimming took off 8 bases at V and 2 bases at J, with 15 bases between the two ends. CDR3 length: 14 residues. Germline loops: CDR1 ENHRY, CDR2 SYGVKD. The CDR3, as DNA: TGTGCCATCTCACCCGGCCAGGCCAACACTGAAGCTTTCTTT. Amino acid sequence: CAISPGQANTEAFF.

The genes are TRBV9 and TRBJ2-2; D remains unclear. Germline assignment: CDR1 SGDLS and CDR2 YYNGEE. Trimming pared 0 bases from V and 2 bases from J, leaving 8 bases between. The CDR3 is 15 amino acids. The CDR3 protein is CASSVGSLNTGELFF. CDR3 DNA sequence: TGTGCCAGCAGCGTAGGATCCCTCAACACCGGGGAGCTGTTTTTT. Full variable domain (missing parts from reference TRBV9 and TRBJ2-2): DSGVTQTPKHLITATGQRVTLRCSPRSGDLSVYWYQQSLDQGLQFLIQYYNGEERAKGNILERFSAQQFPDLHSELNLSSLELGDSALYFCASSVGSLNTGELFFGEGSRLTVL.

The chain carries TRBV30 and TRBJ1-6, with TRBD1 as a possible D gene (6 bases). V lost 7 bases, J lost 7 bases, and 20 bases lay in between. Per the germline V gene, CDR1 is GTSNPN and CDR2 is SVGIG (reference sequence). There are 15 residues in the CDR3. The CDR3 DNA reads TGTGCCTTGCGGGGGCAGGGAGGTAAAAATTCACCCCTCCACTTT. Translated, it gives CALRGQGGKNSPLHF.

CDR3 coding DNA: TGTGCCAGCAGTCCCGGGGGGATCCAGCCCCAGCATTTT. Protein sequence: CASSPGGIQPQHF. This chain uses TRBV28 with TRBJ1-5, with D maybe TRBD1 (5 bases). V was clipped by 5 bases and J by 7 bases, with 12 bases between them. Germline V gene data show CDR1 as MDHEN and CDR2 as SYDVKM. This CDR3 spans 13 amino acids. Filled out from reference TRBV28 and TRBJ1-5, the complete variable domain reads DVKVTQSSRYLVKRTGEKVFLECVQDMDHENMFWYRQDPGLGLRLIYFSYDVKMKEKGDIPEGYSVSREKKERFSLILESASTNQTSMYLCASSPGGIQPQHFGDGTRLSIL.

This clone occurred once. The same CDR3 is also encoded by other DNA sequences in this sample. The genes are TRBV6-1 and TRBJ1-2; D gene ambiguous. Trimming removed 9 bases at V and 4 bases at J, with 9 bases between. CDR1 MNHNS and CDR2 SASEGT come from the germline V gene. CDR3 length equals 11 residues. The CDR3 sequence is CASSDLYGYTF. CDR3 DNA sequence: TGTGCCAGTTCGGACCTCTATGGCTACACCTTC.

This sequence joins TRBV4-1 and TRBJ2-6; possible D gene TRBD1, 5 bases. CDR3 length: 15 residues. V dropped 1 base and J dropped 4 bases, with 8 bases sitting between them. Germline V CDR1 and CDR2: MGHRA, YSYEKL. The CDR3 spells CASSQAGYGANVLTF. The CDR3 DNA sequence: TGCGCCAGCAGCCAAGCAGGGTACGGGGCCAACGTCCTGACTTTC.

The rearrangement joins TRBV6-5 to TRBJ1-3; D is ambiguous. The germline V gene encodes CDR1 MNHEY and CDR2 SVGAGI. CDR3 length: 14 residues. Trimming left V 4 bases short and J 3 bases short, with 10 bases between. Here the CDR3 reads CASSSRGGGNTIYF. In DNA form, the CDR3 reads TGTGCCAGCAGTTCCCGGGGTGGTGGAAACACCATATATTTT.

This chain links TRBV5-1 with TRBJ2-2, with 7 positions matching TRBD1. The CDR3 runs to 16 residues. The V gene's germline CDR1 is SGHRS and CDR2 YFSETQ. V was clipped by 4 bases and J by 5 bases; unmatched bases: 11. The chain's CDR3 is CASSPFTGAVTGELFF. The CDR3 DNA reads as TGCGCCAGCAGCCCTTTTACAGGGGCGGTGACCGGGGAGCTGTTTTTT.

This chain links TRBV28 with TRBJ2-3, with a weak D call TRBD2 (7 bases). This CDR3 spans 13 amino acids. The V gene's germline CDR1 is MDHEN and CDR2 SYDVKM. Trimming removed 9 bases from V and 5 bases from J, with 15 bases in between. The CDR3 region has the DNA TGTGCCAGTTGGCGGGGGCCTGAAGATACGCAGTATTTT. Protein product: CASWRGPEDTQYF.

The V gene is TRBV6-1, the J gene TRBJ1-1; TRBD1 matches 8 bases. V shed 2 bases, J shed 5 bases, and the junction held 4 bases outside the gene matches. CDR3 length: 14 amino acids. CDR1 is MNHNS, CDR2 SASEGT, per germline. DNA for the CDR3: TGTGCCAGCAGTGAAACAGGGGGTATAACTGAAGCTTTCTTT. The encoded protein is CASSETGGITEAFF.